This note documents a single TCR beta chain sequence. Its antigen remains undetermined. Base qualities are missing; no much larger clone stands one base away. The data were taken from a study of T cells after yellow fever vaccination (dated by TCRdb to the late 2010s). Regarding the research as a whole: The SMART-Seq v4 Ultra Low Input RNA kit was used to prepare libraries from fractions with low cell numbers. To follow T-cell clones before and after primary and booster YFV17D yellow fever vaccination, bulk TCR alpha and beta repertoires were sequenced over time. Two healthy male donors made up the cohort, one aged 18 to 30 years and the other aged 30 to 39 years. Blood was drawn at multiple timepoints before and after primary and secondary immunization, with bulk PBMC replicates and cell subsets isolated.

TCR cDNA was made using 5'RACE template switching, a step that added a universal primer site and unique molecular identifiers. Priming of cDNA synthesis was performed from both the TCR alpha and TCR beta constant segments. Library amplification involved two PCR steps, and the second step added sample barcodes and sequencing adapters. Sequencing of libraries was done on Illumina HiSeq 2500 (2x100 bp) or NovaSeq (2x150 bp). The paper's processing steps were these. Reads were demultiplexed and collapsed into UMI consensus sequences with MIGEC, and V(D)J alignment was performed with MiXCR. Using edgeR on replicate PBMC samples, clonotypes were called vaccine-responding if FDR was below 0.01 and the log2 fold change was above 5 up to day 15. Each bulk clonotype was labeled CD4 or CD8 based on which sequenced repertoire, CD4 or CD8, contained the clonotype at higher abundance. The public reads were reprocessed in TCRdb via fastp at Q25 and MiXCR, keeping in-frame beta chains. For every CDR3 protein sequence, its rows merge into one entry that carries the most common genes and DNA. TCRdb's processing, not the authors', yielded these V and J calls. For this sample there are fewer than 450,000 distinct CDR3 sequences; under 14% appear just once. The top ten constitute roughly a sixth of the sample.

CDR1 and CDR2 are drawn from the germline V gene (reference sequence): SEHNR, FQNEAQ. From the cysteine up to the phenylalanine, the CDR3 has a length of 15 residues. Only the CDR3 DNA stays, 45 bases, in frame from base 1. After removal of 2 bases from V and 6 bases from J, the junction retains 8 bases not matched to a gene. In light of the paper, this sample's treatment or condition label describes: live attenuated yellow fever vaccine strain. At each blood-draw timepoint, two biological replicates of bulk PBMCs were obtained. A standard Ficoll-Paque protocol was used to isolate PBMCs from peripheral blood. TriZol was used to extract RNA from bulk PBMCs, from CD4 and CD8 fractions, and from dextramer-positive and dextramer-negative fractions. The paper as a whole reports these results and caveats: A small fraction of clonotypes appeared in both the CD4 and CD8 compartments, likely as a result of convergent recombination. Compared with the primary T-cell response, the secondary T-cell response was weaker but faster, peaking on day 5 rather than day 15. After the booster, most clones that had expanded after primary vaccination were detected again (nearly 97% of CD4 and about 88% of CD8), suggesting broad maintenance of memory. The study included only a couple of donors, which limits how far the findings can be generalized. Computational filtering was required because FACS-sorted repertoires could contain abundant contaminating clonotypes from the bulk population.

The origin of this receptor is a young man who received the YFV17D yellow fever vaccine. The rearranged chain carries TRBV7-9 and TRBJ1-1; TRBD1 fits 8 bases in the junction. The material sequenced was PBMCs, taken on the day of the first yellow fever vaccination. The base sequence is TGTGCCAGCAGCTTAAGGACAGGGATACGCGCTGAAGCTTTCTTT. Its protein product is CASSLRTGIRAEAFF.